The subject of this entry is one T cell receptor (beta chain). Its matching antigen is unknown. This table comes from immunoSEQ multiplex PCR, and its TCRdb copy is limited to in-frame clones, with some not included. The sample lists 97,000 or so clones, 86% occurring once. The length of the CDR3 is 15 residues. CDR1 is LNHDA and CDR2 is SQIVND in the germline V gene (reference sequence). The V end was cut by 10 bases, the J end by 4 bases, with 20 bases between. These data come from a study of T cell responses to AZD1222 COVID-19 vaccine. Broader study findings: Sampling captured repertoires only after the peak T cell response. The sample set comprised mostly white British donors with more females, and clonal diversity was possibly underestimated. Reportedly, nearly half of unique spike TCRs recognized epitopes outside B.1.351/B.1.1.7 mutations. Regions 160-218 and 743-854 dominated among vaccine-associated CD4 TCRs spanning spike.

The V and J genes are TRBV19 and TRBJ1-5; D uncertain. This clonotype originated in an adult in good health. The input for sequencing was peripheral blood, taken on day 0 of AZD1222 vaccination. The CDR3 spells CATTPTPIRNQPQHF. In DNA, the CDR3 is TGTGCCACCACCCCGACTCCTATACGGAATCAGCCCCAGCATTTT.